A selection of T cell receptor beta chains follows, all from one sample in a study of OX40 agonist ivuxolimab in advanced cancers. Measured with immunoSEQ multiplex PCR; TCRdb has only the in-frame clones, and not every one. The sample records some 81,000 clones, 80% to 90% being singletons. The sequences come from CD4+ or CD8+ T cells sorted from blood, collected in a trial of the OX40 agonist ivuxolimab. Every receptor here comes from an adult with an advanced solid tumor such as melanoma, head and neck, liver or kidney cancer. Both conserved end residues are part of each CDR3. Fields, in order: clone size, V gene, J gene, D gene, CDR3 protein, CDR3 DNA. The D gene is left open where the match is weak. Clone sizes are given selectively: once, few, many, or a class where the clone is expanded.

clone_size: NA; v_call: TRBV4-1; j_call: TRBJ2-1; d_call: TRBD2; cdr3_aa: CASSQSARGAYNEQFF; cdr3_nt: TGCGCCAGCAGTCAAAGCGCGCGGGGGGCCTACAATGAGCAGTTCTTC
clone_size: NA; v_call: TRBV6-1; j_call: TRBJ2-6; d_call: NA; cdr3_aa: CASSALGGEVGSGANVLTF; cdr3_nt: TGTGCCAGCAGTGCCTTGGGTGGGGAGGTCGGCTCTGGGGCCAACGTCCTGACTTTC
clone_size: few; v_call: TRBV7-8; j_call: TRBJ2-3; d_call: TRBD2; cdr3_aa: CASSFVSGGADTQYF; cdr3_nt: TGTGCCAGCAGCTTTGTTTCCGGGGGGGCAGATACGCAGTATTTT
clone_size: few; v_call: TRBV5-1; j_call: TRBJ1-1; d_call: NA; cdr3_aa: CASSFGREVGAFF; cdr3_nt: TGCGCCAGCAGCTTTGGCAGGGAAGTTGGAGCTTTCTTT
clone_size: once; v_call: TRBV2; j_call: TRBJ1-2; d_call: NA; cdr3_aa: CASSPNYGYTF; cdr3_nt: TGTGCCAGCAGCCCTAACTATGGCTACACCTTC
clone_size: NA; v_call: TRBV6-5; j_call: TRBJ2-5; d_call: TRBD2; cdr3_aa: CASSYSTSGGQETQYF; cdr3_nt: TGTGCCAGCAGTTACTCGACTAGCGGGGGACAAGAGACCCAGTACTTC
clone_size: NA; v_call: TRBV27; j_call: TRBJ1-2; d_call: TRBD1; cdr3_aa: CASSLRTGARNYGYTF; cdr3_nt: TGTGCCAGCAGTTTACGGACAGGGGCTAGGAACTATGGCTACACCTTC
clone_size: NA; v_call: TRBV5-1; j_call: TRBJ1-6; d_call: TRBD1; cdr3_aa: CASSLAYDRAYSPLHF; cdr3_nt: TGCGCCAGCAGCTTGGCCTATGACAGGGCTTATTCACCCCTCCACTTT
clone_size: NA; v_call: TRBV13; j_call: TRBJ1-1; d_call: NA; cdr3_aa: CASSQSSGTWAFF; cdr3_nt: TGTGCCAGCAGCCAAAGTTCAGGGACTTGGGCTTTCTTT
clone_size: few; v_call: TRBV5-4; j_call: TRBJ2-7; d_call: NA; cdr3_aa: CASSRDRAGYEQYF; cdr3_nt: TGTGCCAGCAGCCGGGATCGGGCAGGGTACGAGCAGTACTTC
clone_size: NA; v_call: TRBV19; j_call: TRBJ2-7; d_call: TRBD2; cdr3_aa: CASSIAGGSYEQYF; cdr3_nt: TGTGCCAGTAGTATAGCGGGGGGGAGCTACGAGCAGTACTTC
clone_size: NA; v_call: TRBV28; j_call: TRBJ2-7; d_call: TRBD1; cdr3_aa: CASSSGQGAPYEQYF; cdr3_nt: TGTGCCAGCAGTTCCGGACAGGGGGCCCCCTACGAGCAGTACTTC
clone_size: NA; v_call: TRBV15; j_call: TRBJ2-7; d_call: NA; cdr3_aa: CATSRDRGYEQYF; cdr3_nt: TGTGCCACCAGCAGAGACAGGGGCTACGAGCAGTACTTC
clone_size: NA; v_call: TRBV18; j_call: TRBJ1-1; d_call: NA; cdr3_aa: CASSPQRGEAFF; cdr3_nt: TGTGCCAGCTCACCACAAAGAGGGGAAGCTTTCTTT
clone_size: NA; v_call: TRBV29-1; j_call: TRBJ2-7; d_call: TRBD2; cdr3_aa: CSVSLVRGALEQYF; cdr3_nt: TGCAGCGTTTCTCTAGTGCGGGGGGCTCTCGAGCAGTACTTC
clone_size: NA; v_call: TRBV27; j_call: TRBJ2-2; d_call: NA; cdr3_aa: CATVDPNTGELFF; cdr3_nt: TGTGCCACGGTGGACCCGAACACCGGGGAGCTGTTTTTT
clone_size: NA; v_call: TRBV23-1; j_call: TRBJ2-7; d_call: NA; cdr3_aa: CASNSGGLHEQYF; cdr3_nt: TGCGCCAGCAATTCAGGGGGGTTGCACGAGCAGTACTTC
clone_size: NA; v_call: TRBV28; j_call: TRBJ2-1; d_call: TRBD1; cdr3_aa: CASSPTLTRTGSSYNEQFF; cdr3_nt: TGTGCCAGCAGCCCAACCCTGACGAGGACAGGGAGCTCCTACAATGAGCAGTTCTTC
clone_size: NA; v_call: TRBV28; j_call: TRBJ2-7; d_call: NA; cdr3_aa: CASSSQAGSYEQYF; cdr3_nt: TGTGCCAGCAGTTCCCAGGCAGGCAGCTACGAGCAGTACTTC
clone_size: once; v_call: TRBV7-9; j_call: TRBJ2-3; d_call: TRBD2; cdr3_aa: CASSSPRRLAGSDTQYF; cdr3_nt: TGTGCCAGCAGCTCCCCCCGAAGACTAGCGGGGTCAGATACGCAGTATTTT
clone_size: NA; v_call: TRBV19; j_call: TRBJ2-7; d_call: NA; cdr3_aa: CATVPPGPVYEQYF; cdr3_nt: TGTGCCACCGTTCCCCCAGGGCCGGTCTACGAGCAGTACTTC
clone_size: NA; v_call: TRBV30; j_call: TRBJ2-1; d_call: TRBD1; cdr3_aa: CAWSVVTGKQFF; cdr3_nt: TGTGCCTGGAGTGTGGTGACAGGGAAGCAGTTCTTC
clone_size: NA; v_call: TRBV27; j_call: TRBJ2-7; d_call: TRBD2; cdr3_aa: CASSTSPSRTSGGLTYEQYF; cdr3_nt: TGTGCCAGCAGTACCTCCCCCTCTAGGACTAGCGGGGGCCTTACCTACGAGCAGTACTTC
clone_size: NA; v_call: TRBV19; j_call: TRBJ2-7; d_call: NA; cdr3_aa: CASSLEGGIKINEQYF; cdr3_nt: TGTGCCAGTAGCCTTGAGGGGGGGATCAAGATTAACGAGCAGTACTTC
clone_size: few; v_call: TRBV11-2; j_call: TRBJ2-1; d_call: NA; cdr3_aa: CASSVGLHNEQFF; cdr3_nt: TGTGCCAGCAGCGTCGGGCTACACAATGAGCAGTTCTTC
clone_size: NA; v_call: TRBV9; j_call: TRBJ1-2; d_call: NA; cdr3_aa: CASSAEGFGYTF; cdr3_nt: TGTGCCAGCAGCGCTGAGGGTTTTGGCTACACCTTC
clone_size: NA; v_call: TRBV15; j_call: TRBJ2-7; d_call: NA; cdr3_aa: CATSRALFYEQYF; cdr3_nt: TGTGCCACCAGCAGAGCACTCTTCTACGAGCAGTACTTC
clone_size: once; v_call: TRBV20-1; j_call: TRBJ2-5; d_call: NA; cdr3_aa: CSAPRQETQYF; cdr3_nt: TGCAGTGCTCCGAGGCAAGAGACCCAGTACTTC
clone_size: NA; v_call: TRBV28; j_call: TRBJ1-5; d_call: NA; cdr3_aa: CASRRTATQPQHF; cdr3_nt: TGTGCCAGCAGAAGGACAGCAACCCAGCCCCAGCATTTT